This T cell receptor beta chain was recorded in a study of shared clonotypes between healthy human individuals. The method was immunoSEQ multiplex PCR; TCRdb's version includes in-frame clones alone and lacks a portion of them. This sample yields around 2,000,000 clones, of which approximately 95% are seen a single time; roughly 0.13% belongs to the top ten. The CDR3 contains 13 residues. The trim removed 4 bases at V and 5 bases at J, leaving 5 bases unmatched. Germline CDR1 and CDR2: MNHNS and SASEGT. The rearrangement uses TRBV6-1 and TRBJ2-7; 7 positions match TRBD1. The sample comprised naive CD4+ T cells sorted from blood. Subset in this sample: CD45RA+ positively selected. This sequence was found in a man between 18 and 35 years old in good health. CDR3 nucleotide sequence: TGTGCCAGCAGTGTCAACAGGGGAGACGAGCAGTACTTC. It codes for CASSVNRGDEQYF.